This T cell receptor beta chain was sequenced for a study of blood T cell repertoires in COVID-19. In the study overall: PBMCs, B-cell-depleted T cells, or T cells were the source of the cDNA or gDNA that made up the material.

Across about two dozen US areas, participants ranged in age from about 18 to 89 years. Data came from immunoSEQ multiplex PCR; TCRdb stores just in-frame clones and leaves some out. The sample holds 170,000 or so clones; 75% to 90% are singletons and the top ten take 6.2%. The TCR was taken from a man between 35 and 55 years old who had recovered from COVID-19. The sequencing sample was made of PBMCs or T cells enriched from blood (not recorded which).

This chain's CDR3 is CASSLQGYHEQYF. The CDR3 region has the DNA TGTGCCAGCAGCCTCCAGGGTTATCACGAGCAGTACTTC. The chain combines TRBV13 with TRBJ2-7, with a tentative D call TRBD1 (5 bases). The ends were cut back, 5 bases at V and 5 bases at J, with 13 bases in the middle. This CDR3 has 13 residues. Germline-derived CDR1 and CDR2 are PRHDT and FYEKMQ (reference sequence).